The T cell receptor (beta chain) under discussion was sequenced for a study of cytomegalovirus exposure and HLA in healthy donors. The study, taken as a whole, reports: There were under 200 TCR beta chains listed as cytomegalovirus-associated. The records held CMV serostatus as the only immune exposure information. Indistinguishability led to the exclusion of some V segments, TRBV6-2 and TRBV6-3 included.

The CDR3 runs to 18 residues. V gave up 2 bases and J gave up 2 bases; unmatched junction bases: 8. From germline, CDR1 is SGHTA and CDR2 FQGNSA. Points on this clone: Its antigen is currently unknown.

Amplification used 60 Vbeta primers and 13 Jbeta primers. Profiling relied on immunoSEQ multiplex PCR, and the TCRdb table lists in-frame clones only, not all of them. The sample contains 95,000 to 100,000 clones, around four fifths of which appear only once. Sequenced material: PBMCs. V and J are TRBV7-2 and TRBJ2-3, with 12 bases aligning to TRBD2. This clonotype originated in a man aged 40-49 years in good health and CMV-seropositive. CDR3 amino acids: CASSLNPLAGGITDTQYF. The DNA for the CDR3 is TGTGCCAGCAGCTTAAACCCTCTAGCGGGAGGGATCACAGATACGCAGTATTTT.